These 27 T cell receptor beta chains originate from one sample sequenced in a study of T-cell reconstitution after alpha-beta-depleted transplantation in children. TCRbeta library preparation incorporated unique molecular identifiers. Each CDR3 protein is one row after TCRdb ran MiXCR on the PCR reads. The profile shows 45,000 to 55,000 distinct CDR3 sequences, around a tenth of them singletons. The sequences come from PBMCs, mostly from graft donor cells, collected 60 days after TCRalphabeta/CD19-depleted stem cell transplant. Source of these receptors: a male patient under 10 years old who had a stem cell transplant for chronic granulomatous disease, so the T cells may come from the graft donor.

This clonotype was seen many times. The chain employs TRBV7-8 and TRBJ1-4; D is perhaps TRBD1 (5 bases). Germline V gives CDR1 SGHVS, CDR2 FQNEAQ. V gave up 5 bases and J gave up 2 bases, with 15 bases separating them. The CDR3 extends over 16 amino acids. The CDR3 nucleotides read TGTGCCAGCAGCCCCCGGTTAAGGGGCACTAATGAAAAACTGTTTTTT. Translating gives CASSPRLRGTNEKLFF. Using reference TRBV7-8 and TRBJ1-4 for the parts outside the CDR3, the full variable domain is GAGVSQSPRYKVAKRGQDVALRCDPISGHVSLFWYQQALGQGPEFLTYFQNEAQLDKSGLPSDRFFAERPEGSVSTLKIQRTQQEDSAVYLCASSPRLRGTNEKLFFGSGTQLSVL.

This clonotype was found a few times. The rearrangement joins TRBV6-1 to TRBJ2-7; D uncertain. V was clipped by 2 bases and J by 2 bases, with 10 bases between them. Germline V gene lookup returns CDR1 MNHNS and CDR2 SASEGT. CDR3 size: 14 residues. CDR3 DNA sequence: TGTGCCAGCAGTGAAAGACCAGGTACCTACGAGCAGTACTTC. It translates to CASSERPGTYEQYF.

Concerning this clonotype itself: The germline gene is not matched at one end of the junction; a read error may be the cause. The rearrangement uses TRBV7-7 and TRBJ2-5, with 10 bases matching TRBD1. Germline V gives CDR1 SSHAT, CDR2 FNYEAQ (reference sequence). The CDR3 length is 17 residues. CDR3 sequence (DNA): TGTGCTAGCAGCTTAGCCTCCGGGACAGGGGTTTTGGAGACCCAGTACTTC. As protein: CASSLASGTGVLETQYF.

As to this clonotype: A read error may be the cause here, since a much bigger clone is one base away. The chain couples TRBV5-1 to TRBJ2-7; 11 nucleotides align to TRBD1. CDR3 length equals 14 residues. The germline V gene encodes CDR1 SGHRS and CDR2 YFSETQ. CDR3 protein: CAGSSGQGANEQYF. CDR3 bases: TGCGCCGGCAGCTCAGGACAGGGGGCCAACGAGCAGTACTTC.

The rearrangement joins TRBV7-2 to TRBJ2-7, with TRBD2 matching 10 bases. This CDR3 spans 14 amino acids. V trimming: 7 bases; J trimming: 1 base; junction bases outside the gene matches: 4. Per the germline V gene, CDR1 is SGHTA and CDR2 is FQGNSA. The CDR3 DNA reads as TGTGCCAGCATTCAGCGGGAGGGATCCTACGAGCAGTACTTC. Residues: CASIQREGSYEQYF. Using reference TRBV7-2 and TRBJ2-7 for the parts outside the CDR3, the full variable domain is GAGVSQSPSNKVTEKGKDVELRCDPISGHTALYWYRQSLGQGLEFLIYFQGNSAPDKSGLPSDRFSAERTGGSVSTLTIQRTQQEDSAVYLCASIQREGSYEQYFGPGTRLTVT.

About this clonotype: With a much larger clone just one base away, this may be a read error. This rearrangement joins TRBV7-2 to TRBJ2-1, with 7 bases aligning to TRBD2. Germline assignment: CDR1 SGHTA and CDR2 FQGNSA. The CDR3 extends over 16 amino acids. The J segment lost 9 bases and the V segment lost 1 base, leaving 12 bases of the junction unmatched. CDR3 nucleotides: TGTGCCAGCAGCTTAGGGATTCGCGGGAGAAAAGGTGAGCAGTTCTTC. Amino acids: CASSLGIRGRKGEQFF.

The chain combines TRBV6-4 with TRBJ2-3; 10 bases agree with TRBD2. The CDR3 loop spans 16 amino acids. Germline V gene sequence: CDR1 MRHNA, CDR2 SNTAGT. Trimming cost V 2 bases and J 5 bases; bases outside gene matches: 7. The CDR3 loop is CASSDEAGGPEDTQYF. The CDR3 DNA reads as TGTGCCAGCAGTGACGAAGCGGGAGGGCCGGAAGATACGCAGTATTTT.

This clonotype was recorded many times. The V and J genes are TRBV3-1 and TRBJ2-7; D gene unclear. V dropped 3 bases and J dropped 1 base, with 7 bases sitting between them. The CDR3 extends over 13 amino acids. CDR1 is LGHDT and CDR2 is YNNKEL in the germline V gene (reference sequence). The DNA for the CDR3 is TGTGCCAGCAGCCACGGAAATTCCTACGAGCAGTACTTC. Translated, it gives CASSHGNSYEQYF.

This clonotype was picked up many times. The chain's CDR3 is CASSESEAGLLYF. The CDR3, as DNA: TGCGCCAGCAGTGAGTCGGAGGCGGGGCTCCTTTACTTC. The chain employs TRBV10-2 and TRBJ2-5; weak D call: TRBD2 (6 bases). Germline CDR1 and CDR2: WSHSY and SAAADI. CDR3 size: 13 residues. The V gene lost 0 bases and the J gene lost 14 bases, with 16 bases spanning the gap.

This clonotype was seen many times. The V and J genes are TRBV27 and TRBJ2-2; 11 nucleotides line up with TRBD2. Losses at the gene ends were 6 bases for V and 0 bases for J; bases not matched to a gene: 6. Germline assignment: CDR1 MNHEY and CDR2 SMNVEV (reference sequence). The CDR3 contains 17 residues. CDR3 region: CASRRGLAGPNTGELFF. DNA for the CDR3: TGTGCCAGCAGGCGCGGACTAGCGGGCCCGAACACCGGGGAGCTGTTTTTT.

This clonotype is medium-sized within its sample. The chain uses TRBV28 and TRBJ1-6, with a weak D call TRBD1 (5 bases). The CDR3 contains 15 residues. V lost 6 bases and J lost 2, with 11 bases in between. Per the germline V gene, CDR1 is MDHEN and CDR2 is SYDVKM. CDR3 loop: CASRGVLPYNSPLHF. CDR3 DNA sequence: TGTGCCAGCAGGGGGGTCCTCCCCTATAATTCACCCCTCCACTTT.

This clonotype was counted at least ten times. The V call is TRBV3-1, the J call TRBJ1-6, with no clear D. The CDR3 totals 13 residues. Germline V gene lookup returns CDR1 LGHDT and CDR2 YNNKEL (reference sequence). V was pared by 4 bases and J by 9 bases, with 10 bases between. The CDR3 coding sequence is TGTGCCAGCAGCCCGATCAGTGGTTCACCCCTCCACTTT. Translating gives CASSPISGSPLHF.

The genes are TRBV5-4 and TRBJ2-1, with 11 bases matching TRBD2. Germline loops: CDR1 SGHNT, CDR2 YYREEE (reference sequence). The CDR3 extends over 15 amino acids. J was trimmed by 8 bases and V by 4 bases; bases with no gene match: 8. The CDR3: CASSGTSGSEDEQFF. The CDR3 DNA follows: TGTGCCAGCAGCGGAACTAGCGGGAGCGAAGATGAGCAGTTCTTC.

This chain uses TRBV6-2 or TRBV6-3 with TRBJ2-7, with D tentatively TRBD1 (5 bases). V lost 8 bases to trimming and J lost 2 bases, with 16 bases between them. Germline V gives CDR1 MNHEY, CDR2 SVGEGT. This CDR3 contains 14 residues. In DNA form, the CDR3 reads TGTGCCAGCCGTCCCCGACAGTGGGCCTACGAGCAGTACTTC. It codes for CASRPRQWAYEQYF.

Ten or more counts support this clonotype. The chain has TRBV5-6 and TRBJ2-7, with 12 bases lining up with TRBD2. Germline assignment: CDR1 SGHDT and CDR2 YYEEEE. This CDR3 is built from 15 residues. The junction had 5 bases not matched to a gene; V was cut back by 3 bases and J by 4 bases. CDR3 residues: CASSSTSGRTYEQYF. CDR3 DNA: TGTGCCAGCAGCTCGACTAGCGGGAGAACTTACGAGCAGTACTTC.

The chain recombines TRBV14 with TRBJ1-2; perhaps TRBD1 as D (6 bases). Between the trimmed V and J ends, which lost 4 bases and 4 bases, there was a span of 13 bases. The CDR3 is 14 amino acids. Germline values: CDR1 SGHDN, CDR2 FVKESK. The CDR3 sequence: CASSPRTVFYGYTF. The CDR3 region has the DNA TGTGCCAGCAGCCCAAGGACAGTCTTCTATGGCTACACCTTC.

This clonotype was observed a handful of times. The rearrangement uses TRBV2 and TRBJ2-1; no clear D. The CDR3 has 18 residues. V gave up 7 bases and J gave up 1 base, with 23 bases separating them. CDR1 and CDR2 (germline): SNHLY, FYNNEI. Written as DNA, the CDR3 is TGTGCCAGCATGTTCTTCTTTCAAGCCGACTTATCCTACAATGAGCAGTTCTTC. It encodes CASMFFFQADLSYNEQFF.

This clonotype came up many times. This sequence joins TRBV6-6 and TRBJ2-3, with 7 bases identical to TRBD1. This CDR3 has 15 residues. Per germline, CDR1 MNHNY and CDR2 SVGAGI (reference sequence). Germline trimming cut 6 bases from V and 1 base from J; bases unmatched to any gene: 7. The CDR3 bases are TGTGCCAGCAGCCGAGGGGGCAGCCGCACAGATACGCAGTATTTT. Translating gives CASSRGGSRTDTQYF.

This sequence joins TRBV7-9 and TRBJ1-4, with 8 nucleotides matching TRBD1. The CDR3 loop spans 15 amino acids. Germline trimming cut 1 base from V and 6 bases from J; bases unmatched to any gene: 4. Germline V CDR1 and CDR2: SEHNR, FQNEAQ (reference sequence). The CDR3 DNA follows: TGTGCCAGCAGCTTAGGGGACAGGTGGGATGAAAAACTGTTTTTT. This gives the protein CASSLGDRWDEKLFF.

This clonotype has a count of ten or more. The rearrangement links TRBV12-3 or TRBV12-4 to TRBJ2-3, with D perhaps given as TRBD1 or TRBD2 (6 bases each). V was cut by 1 base and J by 9 bases, with 20 bases left in between. The CDR3 has 16 residues. CDR3 loop: CASSLGTGTRSYTQYF. CDR3 bases: TGTGCCAGCAGTTTAGGAACAGGGACTCGTTCGTACACGCAGTATTTT.

This clonotype was observed at least ten times. V and J are TRBV9 and TRBJ1-2, with TRBD1 identical over 8 bases. Germline lookup yields CDR1 SGDLS and CDR2 YYNGEE. V trimming: 1 base; J trimming: 8 bases; junction bases outside the gene matches: 4. The CDR3 contains 13 residues. The CDR3 here is CASSVSGGDGYTF. In nucleotides, the CDR3 is TGTGCCAGCAGCGTATCAGGGGGCGACGGCTACACCTTC. The complete variable domain, with remaining parts taken from reference TRBV9 and TRBJ1-2, reads DSGVTQTPKHLITATGQRVTLRCSPRSGDLSVYWYQQSLDQGLQFLIQYYNGEERAKGNILERFSAQQFPDLHSELNLSSLELGDSALYFCASSVSGGDGYTFGSGTRLTVV.

This clonotype was counted at least ten times. The chain carries TRBV15 and TRBJ2-3; D is perhaps TRBD2 (6 bases). Per the germline V gene, CDR1 is LNHNV and CDR2 is YYDKDF (reference sequence). V was cut by 0 bases and J by 6 bases, with 10 bases left in between. This CDR3 is 14 amino acids long. The CDR3 DNA sequence: TGTGCCACCAGCAGAGATCGGGGGTCGGATACGCAGTATTTT. Protein product: CATSRDRGSDTQYF.

In its sample, this clonotype was seen many times. The chain employs TRBV5-6 and TRBJ2-1; 9 bases agree with TRBD2. The CDR3 is 15 amino acids. The germline V gene has CDR1 SGHDT and CDR2 YYEEEE. V lost 5 bases, J lost 7 bases, and 10 bases stayed unmatched. DNA of the CDR3: TGTGCCAGCAGACGGGAGGCGGGAGGGGAGAATGAGCAGTTCTTC. It codes for CASRREAGGENEQFF.

This clonotype has a handful of counts. The chain joins TRBV20-1 to TRBJ2-5, with TRBD2 matching 11 bases. V shed 0 bases, J shed 5 bases, and the junction held 8 bases outside the gene matches. There are 16 residues in the CDR3. Germline-derived CDR1 and CDR2 are DFQATT and SNEGSKA (reference sequence). The CDR3: CSARDQLAGDAETQYF. Here the CDR3 DNA reads TGCAGTGCTAGAGATCAACTAGCGGGAGATGCGGAGACCCAGTACTTC.

As regards this clonotype: With a much larger clone just one base away, this may be a read error. The V gene is TRBV6-2 or TRBV6-3, the J gene TRBJ2-7, with TRBD2 as a possible D gene (6 bases). Germline lookup yields CDR1 MNHEY and CDR2 SVGEGT. This CDR3 contains 17 residues. The CDR3 spells CASSYSIPGLPSYGQYF. The CDR3 nucleotides are TGTGCCAGCAGTTACTCGATTCCGGGACTTCCATCCTACGGGCAGTACTTC.

This clonotype was seen repeatedly, ten times or more. The J gene is TRBJ2-1, the V gene TRBV9, with 11 bases aligning to TRBD2. The CDR3 is 18 amino acids. Germline lookup yields CDR1 SGDLS and CDR2 YYNGEE. Germline trimming cut 0 bases from V and 0 bases from J; bases unmatched to any gene: 5. Here the CDR3 DNA reads TGTGCCAGCAGCGTAGCGGATAGCGGGAGGGCCTCCTACAATGAGCAGTTCTTC. It codes for CASSVADSGRASYNEQFF. Full variable domain (outside the CDR3, taken from reference TRBV9 and TRBJ2-1): DSGVTQTPKHLITATGQRVTLRCSPRSGDLSVYWYQQSLDQGLQFLIQYYNGEERAKGNILERFSAQQFPDLHSELNLSSLELGDSALYFCASSVADSGRASYNEQFFGPGTRLTVL.

This clonotype was recorded many times. The chain recombines TRBV7-9 with TRBJ2-7; TRBD2 might be the D (5 bases). V was clipped by 3 bases and J by 6 bases, with 9 bases between them. Germline assignment: CDR1 SEHNR and CDR2 FQNEAQ (reference sequence). This CDR3 has 12 residues. The CDR3 bases are TGTGCCAGCAGCTTCACGGGGATCGAGCAGTACTTC. This encodes CASSFTGIEQYF. The variable domain in full, completed from reference TRBV7-9 and TRBJ2-7, reads DTGVSQNPRHKITKRGQNVTFRCDPISEHNRLYWYRQTLGQGPEFLTYFQNEAQLEKSRLLSDRFSAERPKGSFSTLEIQRTEQGDSAMYLCASSFTGIEQYFGPGTRLTVT.